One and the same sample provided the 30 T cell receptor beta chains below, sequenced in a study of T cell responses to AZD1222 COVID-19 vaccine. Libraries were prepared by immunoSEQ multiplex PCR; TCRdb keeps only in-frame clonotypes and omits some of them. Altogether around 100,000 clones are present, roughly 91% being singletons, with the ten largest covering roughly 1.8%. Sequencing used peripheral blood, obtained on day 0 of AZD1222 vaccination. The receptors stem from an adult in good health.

The CDR3 DNA reads TGTGCCATCAGTGAGTCGAAGGGGAATGGCTTTTTGGAGAGCTCCTATAATTCACCCCTCCACTTT. It encodes CAISESKGNGFLESSYNSPLHF. This chain connects TRBV10-3 to TRBJ1-6, with a possible D match to TRBD1 (5 bases). The CDR3 is made up of 22 amino acids. Germline CDR1 is ENHRY and CDR2 is SYGVKD. V dropped 0 bases and J dropped 0 bases, with 24 bases sitting between them.

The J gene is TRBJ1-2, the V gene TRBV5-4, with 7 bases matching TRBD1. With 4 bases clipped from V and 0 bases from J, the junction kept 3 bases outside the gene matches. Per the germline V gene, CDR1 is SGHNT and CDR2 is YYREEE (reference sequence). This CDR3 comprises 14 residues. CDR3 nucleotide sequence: TGTGCCAGCAGCCCCGGGACAGCTAACTATGGCTACACCTTC. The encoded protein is CASSPGTANYGYTF.

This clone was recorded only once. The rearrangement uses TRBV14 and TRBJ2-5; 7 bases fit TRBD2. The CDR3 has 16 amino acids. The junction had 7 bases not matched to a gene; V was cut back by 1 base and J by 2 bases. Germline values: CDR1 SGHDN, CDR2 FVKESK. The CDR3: CASSQGPGRGQETQYF. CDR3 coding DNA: TGTGCCAGCAGCCAAGGCCCTGGGCGGGGGCAAGAGACCCAGTACTTC.

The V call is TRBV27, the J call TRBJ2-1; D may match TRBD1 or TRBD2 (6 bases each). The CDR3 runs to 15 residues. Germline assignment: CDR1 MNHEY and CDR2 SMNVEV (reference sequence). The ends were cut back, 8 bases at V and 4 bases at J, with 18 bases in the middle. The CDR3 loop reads CASAKGGAVYNEQFF. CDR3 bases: TGTGCCAGCGCAAAGGGGGGAGCGGTTTACAATGAGCAGTTCTTC.

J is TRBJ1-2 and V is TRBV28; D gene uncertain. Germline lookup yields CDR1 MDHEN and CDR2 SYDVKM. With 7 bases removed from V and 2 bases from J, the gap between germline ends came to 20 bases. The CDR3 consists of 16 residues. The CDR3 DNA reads TGTGCCAGCAATCCCTCCCGACGGACGGGAAACTATGGCTACACCTTC. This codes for CASNPSRRTGNYGYTF.

The CDR3 nucleotides read TGTGCCAGCAGGGGGACAGGGGGCAACTACGAGCAGTACTTC. This sequence encodes CASRGTGGNYEQYF. The rearrangement joins TRBV28 to TRBJ2-7, with 12 bases fitting TRBD1. The CDR3 length is 14 residues. Germline V gene data show CDR1 as MDHEN and CDR2 as SYDVKM. J lost 3 bases, V lost 6 bases, and 3 bases had no gene match.

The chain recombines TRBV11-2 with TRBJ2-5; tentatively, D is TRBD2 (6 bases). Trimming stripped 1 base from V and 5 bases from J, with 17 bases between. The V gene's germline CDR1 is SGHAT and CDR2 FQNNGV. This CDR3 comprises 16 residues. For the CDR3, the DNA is TGTGCCAGCAGCTTAGGGGGCGTGGGAGGAAGTGAGACCCAGTACTTC. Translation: CASSLGGVGGSETQYF.

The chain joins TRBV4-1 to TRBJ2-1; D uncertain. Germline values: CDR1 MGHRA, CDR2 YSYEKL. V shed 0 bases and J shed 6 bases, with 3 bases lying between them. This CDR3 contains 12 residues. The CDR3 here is CASSQDPNEQFF. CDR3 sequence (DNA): TGCGCCAGCAGCCAAGATCCCAATGAGCAGTTCTTC.

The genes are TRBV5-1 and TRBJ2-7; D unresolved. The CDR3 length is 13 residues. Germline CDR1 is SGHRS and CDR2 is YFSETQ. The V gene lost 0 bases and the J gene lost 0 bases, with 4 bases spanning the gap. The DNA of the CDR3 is TGCGCCAGCAGCTTGGGGATCTCCTACGAGCAGTACTTC. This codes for CASSLGISYEQYF.

The CDR3 DNA reads as TGTGCCTCAGGGCGGGAGAGAGAAGAGACCCAGTACTTC. Residues: CASGREREETQYF. This chain uses TRBV10-3 with TRBJ2-5; 7 bases fit TRBD2. Germline-derived CDR1 and CDR2 are ENHRY and SYGVKD. Trimming took 11 bases from V and 3 from J; bases not matched to a gene: 9. The CDR3 covers 13 residues.

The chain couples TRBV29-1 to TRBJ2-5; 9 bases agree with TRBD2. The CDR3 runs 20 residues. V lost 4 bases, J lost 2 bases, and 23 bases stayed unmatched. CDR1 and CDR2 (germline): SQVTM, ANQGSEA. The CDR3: CSVGWVRGAGLAGRQETQYF. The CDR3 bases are TGCAGCGTTGGGTGGGTTCGGGGCGCCGGGCTAGCGGGAAGGCAAGAGACCCAGTACTTC.

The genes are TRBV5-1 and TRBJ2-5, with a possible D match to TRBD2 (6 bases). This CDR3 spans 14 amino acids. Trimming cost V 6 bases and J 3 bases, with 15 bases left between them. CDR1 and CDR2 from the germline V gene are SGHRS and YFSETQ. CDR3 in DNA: TGCGCCAGCACCGGAGGGTCCCCAAAAGAGACCCAGTACTTC. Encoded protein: CASTGGSPKETQYF.

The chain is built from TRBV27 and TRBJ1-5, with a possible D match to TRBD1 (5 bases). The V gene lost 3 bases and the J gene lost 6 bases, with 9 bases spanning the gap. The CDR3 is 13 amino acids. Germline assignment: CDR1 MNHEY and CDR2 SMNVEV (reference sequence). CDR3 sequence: CASSLGEGQPQHF. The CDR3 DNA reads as TGTGCCAGCAGTTTGGGGGAAGGTCAGCCCCAGCATTTT.

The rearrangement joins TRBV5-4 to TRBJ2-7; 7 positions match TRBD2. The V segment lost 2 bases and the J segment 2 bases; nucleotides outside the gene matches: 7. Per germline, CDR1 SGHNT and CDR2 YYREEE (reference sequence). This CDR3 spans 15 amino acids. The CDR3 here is CASSFAGVGAYEQYF. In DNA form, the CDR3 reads TGTGCCAGCAGCTTTGCGGGAGTGGGGGCCTACGAGCAGTACTTC.

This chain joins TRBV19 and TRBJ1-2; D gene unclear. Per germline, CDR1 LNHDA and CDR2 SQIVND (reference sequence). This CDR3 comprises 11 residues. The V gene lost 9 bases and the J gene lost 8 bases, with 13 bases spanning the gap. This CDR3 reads CASRTGPGYTF. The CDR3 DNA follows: TGTGCCAGCCGTACGGGTCCCGGCTACACCTTC.

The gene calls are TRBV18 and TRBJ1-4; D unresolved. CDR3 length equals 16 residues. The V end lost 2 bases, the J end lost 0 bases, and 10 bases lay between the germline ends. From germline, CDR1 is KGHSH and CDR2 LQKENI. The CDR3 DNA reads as TGTGCCAGCTCACCAGTCGCCCAACCAACTAATGAAAAACTGTTTTTT. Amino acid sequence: CASSPVAQPTNEKLFF. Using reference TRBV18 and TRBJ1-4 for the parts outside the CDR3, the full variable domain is NAGVMQNPRHLVRRRGQEARLRCSPMKGHSHVYWYRQLPEEGLKFMVYLQKENIIDESGMPKERFSAEFPKEGPSILRIQQVVRGDSAAYFCASSPVAQPTNEKLFFGSGTQLSVL.

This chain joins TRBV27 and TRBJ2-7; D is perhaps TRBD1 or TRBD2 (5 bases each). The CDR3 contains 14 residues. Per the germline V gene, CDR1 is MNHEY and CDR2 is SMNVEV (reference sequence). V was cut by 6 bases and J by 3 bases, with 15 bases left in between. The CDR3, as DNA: TGTGCCAGCAGAATCCCCGGGACGGACTACGAGCAGTACTTC. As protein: CASRIPGTDYEQYF.

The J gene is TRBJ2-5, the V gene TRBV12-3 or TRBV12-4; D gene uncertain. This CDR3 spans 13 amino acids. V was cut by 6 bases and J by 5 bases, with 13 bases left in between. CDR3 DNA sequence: TGTGCCAGCAGGCTGGTGTTTGGGGAGACCCAGTACTTC. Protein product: CASRLVFGETQYF.

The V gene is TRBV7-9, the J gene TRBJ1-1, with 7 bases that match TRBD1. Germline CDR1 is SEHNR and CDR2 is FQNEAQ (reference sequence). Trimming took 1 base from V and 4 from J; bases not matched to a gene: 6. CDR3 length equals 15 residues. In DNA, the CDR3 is TGTGCCAGCAGCTTAGGCGACAGGGAGGGCACTGAAGCTTTCTTT. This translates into CASSLGDREGTEAFF.

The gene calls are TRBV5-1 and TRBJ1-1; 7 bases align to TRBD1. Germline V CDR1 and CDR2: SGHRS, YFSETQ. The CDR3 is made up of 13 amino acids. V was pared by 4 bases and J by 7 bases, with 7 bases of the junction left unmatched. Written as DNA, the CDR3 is TGCGCCAGCAGCCTTAGGGGGCAGAGTGAAGCTTTCTTT. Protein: CASSLRGQSEAFF.

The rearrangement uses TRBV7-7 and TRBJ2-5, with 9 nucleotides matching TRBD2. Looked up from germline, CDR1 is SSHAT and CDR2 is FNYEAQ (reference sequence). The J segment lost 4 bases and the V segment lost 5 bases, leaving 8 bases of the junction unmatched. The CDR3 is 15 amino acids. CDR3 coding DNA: TGTGCCAGCAGCCTCACAGCGGGAGGAGGAGAGACCCAGTACTTC. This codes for CASSLTAGGGETQYF.

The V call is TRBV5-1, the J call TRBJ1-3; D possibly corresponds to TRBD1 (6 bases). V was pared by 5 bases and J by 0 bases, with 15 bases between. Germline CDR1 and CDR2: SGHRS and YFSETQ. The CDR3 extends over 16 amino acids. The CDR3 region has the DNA TGCGCCAGCAGTCGGGGGCCTAATAGCTCTGGAAACACCATATATTTT. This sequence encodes CASSRGPNSSGNTIYF.

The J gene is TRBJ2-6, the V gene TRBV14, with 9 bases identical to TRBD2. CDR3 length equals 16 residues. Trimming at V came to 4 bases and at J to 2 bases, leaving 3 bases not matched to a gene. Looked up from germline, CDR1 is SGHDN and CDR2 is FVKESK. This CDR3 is CASSPRGGAGANVLTF. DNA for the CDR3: TGTGCCAGCAGCCCGCGGGGGGGCGCTGGGGCCAACGTCCTGACTTTC.

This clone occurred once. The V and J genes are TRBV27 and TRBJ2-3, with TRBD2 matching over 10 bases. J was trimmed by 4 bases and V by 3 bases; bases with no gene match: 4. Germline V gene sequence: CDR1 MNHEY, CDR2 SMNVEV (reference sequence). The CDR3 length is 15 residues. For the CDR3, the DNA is TGTGCCAGCAGTTTCGCTAGCGGGAGTGCAGATACGCAGTATTTT. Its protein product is CASSFASGSADTQYF.

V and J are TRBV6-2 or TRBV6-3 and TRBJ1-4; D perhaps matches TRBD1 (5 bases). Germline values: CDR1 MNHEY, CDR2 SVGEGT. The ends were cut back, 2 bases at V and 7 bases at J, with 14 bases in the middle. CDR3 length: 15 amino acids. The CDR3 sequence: CASSYGGRVGEKLFF. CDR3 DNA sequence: TGTGCCAGCAGTTACGGCGGCAGGGTGGGTGAAAAACTGTTTTTT.

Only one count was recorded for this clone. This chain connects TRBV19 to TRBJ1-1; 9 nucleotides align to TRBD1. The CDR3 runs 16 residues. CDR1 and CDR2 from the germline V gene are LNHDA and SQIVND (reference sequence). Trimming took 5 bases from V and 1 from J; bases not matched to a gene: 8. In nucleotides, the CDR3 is TGTGCCAGTAGTCCCGGACAGGGGAAGGCGAACACTGAAGCTTTCTTT. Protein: CASSPGQGKANTEAFF.

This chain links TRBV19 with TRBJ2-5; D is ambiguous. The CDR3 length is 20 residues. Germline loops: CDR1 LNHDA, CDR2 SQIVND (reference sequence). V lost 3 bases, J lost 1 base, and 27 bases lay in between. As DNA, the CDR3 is TGTGCCAGTAGTATCAGGCAGGCCGCGTCGTGGTCGTTCTTCCAAGAGACCCAGTACTTC. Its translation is CASSIRQAASWSFFQETQYF.

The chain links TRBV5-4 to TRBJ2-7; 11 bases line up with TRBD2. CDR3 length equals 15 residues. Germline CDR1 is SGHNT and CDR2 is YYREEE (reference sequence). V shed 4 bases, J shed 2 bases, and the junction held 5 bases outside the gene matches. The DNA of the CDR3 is TGTGCCAGCAGCCCGGGACTAGCGGAACCCTACGAGCAGTACTTC. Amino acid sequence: CASSPGLAEPYEQYF.

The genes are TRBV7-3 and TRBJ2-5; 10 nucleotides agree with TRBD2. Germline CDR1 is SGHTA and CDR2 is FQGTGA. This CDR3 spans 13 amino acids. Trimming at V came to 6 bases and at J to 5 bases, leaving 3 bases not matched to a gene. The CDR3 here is CASSPGLAETQYF. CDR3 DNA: TGTGCCAGCAGTCCGGGACTAGCGGAGACCCAGTACTTC. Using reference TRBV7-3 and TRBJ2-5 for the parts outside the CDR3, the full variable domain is GAGVSQTPSNKVTEKGKYVELRCDPISGHTALYWYRQSLGQGPEFLIYFQGTGAADDSGLPNDRFFAVRPEGSVSTLKIQRTERGDSAVYLCASSPGLAETQYFGPGTRLLVL.

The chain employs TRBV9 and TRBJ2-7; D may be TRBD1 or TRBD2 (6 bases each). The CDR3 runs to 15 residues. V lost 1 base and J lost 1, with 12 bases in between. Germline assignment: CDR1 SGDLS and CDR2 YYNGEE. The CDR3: CASSVTGGGSYEQYF. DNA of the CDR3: TGTGCCAGCAGCGTAACCGGGGGCGGTTCCTACGAGCAGTACTTC.